Each of the 5 T cell receptor beta chains below was sequenced from the same sample in a study of blood T cell repertoires in COVID-19. Libraries were prepared by immunoSEQ multiplex PCR; TCRdb keeps only in-frame clonotypes and omits some of them. The sample records some 200,000 clones, about nine tenths being singletons. Sequencing was done on a sample of PBMCs or T cells enriched from blood (not recorded which). The receptors were sampled from a woman in her twenties or thirties who had recovered from COVID-19.

This clone was seen a single time. The chain joins TRBV5-1 to TRBJ2-1; 7 bases align to TRBD1. This CDR3 comprises 16 residues. V gave up 4 bases and J gave up 0 bases; unmatched junction bases: 7. Germline V gives CDR1 SGHRS, CDR2 YFSETQ. The CDR3 loop is CASSPGQASSYNEQFF. The DNA for the CDR3 is TGCGCCAGCAGCCCAGGACAGGCGAGCTCCTACAATGAGCAGTTCTTC.

The chain joins TRBV5-1 to TRBJ2-5; 12 nucleotides agree with TRBD2. The CDR3 has 16 amino acids. The ends lost 4 bases at V and 5 bases at J; junction bases unmatched: 9. Looked up from germline, CDR1 is SGHRS and CDR2 is YFSETQ. The CDR3 DNA reads as TGCGCCAGCAGCCCACCTAGCGGGGGGGCGTCGGAGACCCAGTACTTC. It translates to CASSPPSGGASETQYF.

This clone has just one count. The chain couples TRBV30 to TRBJ1-6, with D perhaps matching TRBD1 (5 bases). The CDR3 runs 16 residues. Trimming cost V 2 bases and J 6 bases, with 17 bases left between them. Germline values: CDR1 GTSNPN, CDR2 SVGIG (reference sequence). This CDR3 is CAWSHPAGIGNSPLHF. The DNA for the CDR3 is TGTGCCTGGAGTCATCCGGCAGGGATCGGTAATTCACCCCTCCACTTT. The entire variable domain, with the rest obtained from reference TRBV30 and TRBJ1-6, is as follows: SQTIHQWPATLVQPVGSPLSLECTVEGTSNPNLYWYRQAAGRGLQLLFYSVGIGQISSEVPQNLSASRPQDRQFILSSKKLLLSDSGFYLCAWSHPAGIGNSPLHFGNGTRLTVT.

J is TRBJ1-1 and V is TRBV4-3; TRBD1 aligns across 8 bases. The CDR3 extends over 15 amino acids. Germline CDR1 reads LGHNA; CDR2 reads YSLEER. Losses at the gene ends were 4 bases for V and 3 bases for J; bases not matched to a gene: 7. As DNA, the CDR3 is TGCGCCAGCAGCCCTGGACAGGGAGAGGACACTGAAGCTTTCTTT. This codes for CASSPGQGEDTEAFF.

The chain uses TRBV7-2 and TRBJ2-1; TRBD2 agrees at 10 bases. With 4 bases clipped from V and 2 bases from J, the junction kept 14 bases outside the gene matches. Germline V gene data show CDR1 as SGHTA and CDR2 as FQGNSA. The CDR3 sequence is 19 residues long. CDR3 sequence reads: CASSSAGSGRPVTYNEQFF. CDR3 bases: TGTGCCAGCAGCTCCGCGGGTAGCGGGAGGCCCGTGACCTACAATGAGCAGTTCTTC.